This T cell receptor (beta chain) comes out of a study of cytomegalovirus exposure and HLA in healthy donors. Overall study: The 100 to 150 validation repertoires and the roughly 670 first-cohort repertoires shared a platform, a later analysis reported.

The donors were members of the roughly 130-subject validation cohort (separate from the 666-subject first cohort). Clones were read by immunoSEQ multiplex PCR, and TCRdb kept only the in-frame ones, dropping some. This sample yields about 88,000 clones, of which roughly 84% are seen a single time; about 12% belongs to the top ten. In germline, CDR1 is MNHEY, CDR2 SVGAGI. CDR3 length: 14 residues. V dropped 0 bases and J dropped 4 bases, with 10 bases sitting between them. Input material: PBMCs. The receptor comes from a woman in her late teens or twenties in good health and CMV-seropositive. The V gene is TRBV6-5, the J gene TRBJ2-7, with D perhaps TRBD1 (5 bases). The CDR3 protein is CASSYSGQTYEQYF. The CDR3 region has the DNA TGTGCCAGCAGTTACTCGGGGCAGACGTACGAGCAGTACTTC.